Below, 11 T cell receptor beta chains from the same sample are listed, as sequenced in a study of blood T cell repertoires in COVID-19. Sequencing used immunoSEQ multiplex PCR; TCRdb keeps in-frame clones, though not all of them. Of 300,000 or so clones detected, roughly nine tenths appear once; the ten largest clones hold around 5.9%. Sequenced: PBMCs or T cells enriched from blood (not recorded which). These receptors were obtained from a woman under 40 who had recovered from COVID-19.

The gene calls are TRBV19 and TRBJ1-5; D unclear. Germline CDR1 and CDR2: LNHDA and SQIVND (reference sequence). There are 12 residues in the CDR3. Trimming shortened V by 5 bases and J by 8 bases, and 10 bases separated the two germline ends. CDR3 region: CASSPHQEPQHF. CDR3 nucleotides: TGTGCCAGTAGTCCACACCAGGAGCCCCAGCATTTT.

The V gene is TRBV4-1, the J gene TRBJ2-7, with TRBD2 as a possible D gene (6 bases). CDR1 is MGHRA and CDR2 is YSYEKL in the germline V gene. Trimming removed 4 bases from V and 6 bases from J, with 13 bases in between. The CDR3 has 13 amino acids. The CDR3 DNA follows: TGCGCCAGCAGCCTAAGACTAGATTTCGAGCAGTACTTC. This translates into CASSLRLDFEQYF.

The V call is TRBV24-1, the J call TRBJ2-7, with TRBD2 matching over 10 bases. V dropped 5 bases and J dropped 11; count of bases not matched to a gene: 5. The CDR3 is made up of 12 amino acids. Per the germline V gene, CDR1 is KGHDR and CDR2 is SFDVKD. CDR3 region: CATSALLAGEYF. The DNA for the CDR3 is TGTGCCACCAGTGCCCTGCTAGCGGGGGAGTACTTC.

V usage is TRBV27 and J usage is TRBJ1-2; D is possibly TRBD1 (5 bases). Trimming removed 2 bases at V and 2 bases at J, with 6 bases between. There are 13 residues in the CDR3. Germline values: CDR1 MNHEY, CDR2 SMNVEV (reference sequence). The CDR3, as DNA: TGTGCCAGCAGTTTAGCAGGGAACTATGGCTACACCTTC. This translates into CASSLAGNYGYTF.

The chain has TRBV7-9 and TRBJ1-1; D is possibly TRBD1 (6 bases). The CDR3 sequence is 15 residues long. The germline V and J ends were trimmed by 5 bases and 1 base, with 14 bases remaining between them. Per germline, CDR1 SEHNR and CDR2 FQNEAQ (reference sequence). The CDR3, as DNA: TGTGCCAGCAGCCTTGGGGGGGCCCCGAACACTGAAGCTTTCTTT. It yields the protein CASSLGGAPNTEAFF.

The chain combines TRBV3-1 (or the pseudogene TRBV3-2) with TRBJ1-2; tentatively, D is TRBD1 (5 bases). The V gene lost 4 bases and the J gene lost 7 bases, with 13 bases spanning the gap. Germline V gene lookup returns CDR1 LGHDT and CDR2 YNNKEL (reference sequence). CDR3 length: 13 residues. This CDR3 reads CASSLRDFGGYTF. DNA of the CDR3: TGTGCCAGCAGCCTTAGGGACTTTGGTGGCTACACCTTC.

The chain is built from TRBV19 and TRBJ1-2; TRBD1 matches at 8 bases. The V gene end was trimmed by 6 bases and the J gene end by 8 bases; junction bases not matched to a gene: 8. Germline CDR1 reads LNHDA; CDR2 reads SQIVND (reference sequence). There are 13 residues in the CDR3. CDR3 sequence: CASSHRDRRGYTF. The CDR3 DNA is TGTGCCAGTAGCCACCGGGACAGGCGGGGCTACACCTTC. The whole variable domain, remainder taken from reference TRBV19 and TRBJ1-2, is DGGITQSPKYLFRKEGQNVTLSCEQNLNHDAMYWYRQDPGQGLRLIYYSQIVNDFQKGDIAEGYSVSREKKESFPLTVTSAQKNPTAFYLCASSHRDRRGYTFGSGTRLTVV.

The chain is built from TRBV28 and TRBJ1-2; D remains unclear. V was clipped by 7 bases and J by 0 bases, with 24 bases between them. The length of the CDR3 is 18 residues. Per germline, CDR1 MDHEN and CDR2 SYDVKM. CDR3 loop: CASTSSPLIPDSNYGYTF. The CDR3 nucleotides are TGTGCCAGCACTTCATCCCCTCTAATCCCGGACTCTAACTATGGCTACACCTTC.

This CDR3 reads CASRLTGGDYGYTF. Here the CDR3 DNA reads TGTGCCAGCAGACTGACAGGGGGCGACTATGGCTACACCTTC. This chain links TRBV7-2 with TRBJ1-2; 10 bases match TRBD1. Germline trimming cut 6 bases from V and 3 bases from J; bases unmatched to any gene: 4. This CDR3 has 14 residues. The V gene's germline CDR1 is SGHTA and CDR2 FQGNSA.

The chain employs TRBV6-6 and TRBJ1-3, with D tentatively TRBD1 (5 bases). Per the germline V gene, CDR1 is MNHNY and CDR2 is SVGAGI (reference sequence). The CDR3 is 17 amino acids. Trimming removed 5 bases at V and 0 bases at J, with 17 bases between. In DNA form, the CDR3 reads TGTGCCAGCAGTCCCCTGGTAGGGGCAACCTCTGGAAACACCATATATTTT. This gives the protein CASSPLVGATSGNTIYF.

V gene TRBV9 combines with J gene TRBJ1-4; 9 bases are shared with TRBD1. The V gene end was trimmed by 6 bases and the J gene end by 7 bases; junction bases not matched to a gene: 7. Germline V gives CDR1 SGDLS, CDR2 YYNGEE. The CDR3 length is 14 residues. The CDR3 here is CASNQQGAGEKLFF. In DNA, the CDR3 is TGTGCCAGCAACCAACAGGGGGCTGGTGAAAAACTGTTTTTT.